Listed below are T cell receptor beta chains from one sample, sequenced in a study of cytomegalovirus exposure and HLA in healthy donors. Here immunoSEQ multiplex PCR was the method, and the copy in TCRdb shows in-frame clones only, minus some. The sample has approximately 190,000 clones; roughly 86% are singletons. Sequencing used PBMCs. These receptor sequences come from a man in his forties or fifties in good health and CMV-seropositive. Both conserved end residues are part of each CDR3. Each record gives: V gene, J gene, D gene, clone size, CDR3 protein, CDR3 DNA. A D gene is named only where the DNA matches it firmly. Only some rows state a clone size, as once, few, many or a class for expanded clones.

V gene: TRBV7-2
J gene: TRBJ2-7
D gene: TRBD2
clone size: -
CDR3 protein: CASSPGLAGGFEQYF
CDR3 DNA: TGTGCCAGCAGCCCGGGACTAGCGGGAGGGTTCGAGCAGTACTTC

V gene: TRBV7-9
J gene: TRBJ1-2
D gene: -
clone size: -
CDR3 protein: CASRGSRGYEASF
CDR3 DNA: TGTGCCAGCAGAGGAAGCAGGGGCTATGAAGCCTCCTTC

V gene: TRBV5-1
J gene: TRBJ2-2
D gene: -
clone size: few
CDR3 protein: CASTLDGIRNTGELFF
CDR3 DNA: TGCGCCAGCACCCTGGACGGGATCCGGAACACCGGGGAGCTGTTTTTT

V gene: TRBV6-5
J gene: TRBJ2-7
D gene: -
clone size: once
CDR3 protein: CAISESGSSYEQYF
CDR3 DNA: TGTGCCATCAGTGAGAGCGGCAGCTCCTACGAGCAGTACTTC

V gene: TRBV6-1
J gene: TRBJ2-7
D gene: -
clone size: -
CDR3 protein: CASSPQGGTYEQYF
CDR3 DNA: TGTGCCAGCAGTCCACAGGGGGGGACCTACGAGCAGTACTTC

V gene: TRBV7-9
J gene: TRBJ2-5
D gene: TRBD1
clone size: -
CDR3 protein: CASSSPAGQEEKTQYF
CDR3 DNA: TGTGCCAGCAGCTCCCCCGCTGGACAGGAGGAGAAGACCCAGTACTTC

V gene: TRBV2
J gene: TRBJ2-5
D gene: TRBD1
clone size: -
CDR3 protein: CASSRDRQETQYF
CDR3 DNA: TGTGCCAGCAGCCGGGACAGACAAGAGACCCAGTACTTC

V gene: TRBV10-3
J gene: TRBJ2-7
D gene: TRBD1
clone size: few
CDR3 protein: CAISPGQGPAEQYF
CDR3 DNA: TGTGCCATCAGTCCGGGACAGGGCCCGGCCGAGCAGTACTTC

V gene: TRBV5-5
J gene: TRBJ2-5
D gene: -
clone size: -
CDR3 protein: CASSFSVQETQYF
CDR3 DNA: TGTGCCAGCAGCTTTAGCGTTCAAGAGACCCAGTACTTC

V gene: TRBV19
J gene: TRBJ1-4
D gene: -
clone size: -
CDR3 protein: CASSTRQGRSEKLFF
CDR3 DNA: TGTGCCAGTAGTACCCGCCAGGGTAGATCTGAAAAACTGTTTTTT

V gene: TRBV6-1
J gene: TRBJ2-7
D gene: TRBD1
clone size: -
CDR3 protein: CASSVRDRAYEQYF
CDR3 DNA: TGTGCCAGCAGTGTCCGGGACAGGGCCTACGAGCAGTACTTC

V gene: TRBV7-8
J gene: TRBJ2-1
D gene: TRBD2
clone size: -
CDR3 protein: CASSFLRGGSSYNEQFF
CDR3 DNA: TGTGCCAGCAGCTTCCTCCGCGGGGGAAGCTCCTACAATGAGCAGTTCTTC

V gene: TRBV6-1
J gene: TRBJ2-1
D gene: -
clone size: -
CDR3 protein: CASTLSGFGEQFF
CDR3 DNA: TGTGCCAGCACTCTCTCGGGGTTCGGTGAGCAGTTCTTC

V gene: TRBV2
J gene: TRBJ1-4
D gene: TRBD1
clone size: -
CDR3 protein: CASSEGTGGAGTNEKLFF
CDR3 DNA: TGTGCCAGCAGTGAAGGGACAGGGGGCGCGGGAACTAATGAAAAACTGTTTTTT

V gene: TRBV30
J gene: TRBJ2-7
D gene: -
clone size: -
CDR3 protein: CAWTQARAYEQYF
CDR3 DNA: TGTGCCTGGACCCAAGCGAGGGCATACGAGCAGTACTTC

V gene: TRBV6-6
J gene: TRBJ2-1
D gene: TRBD1
clone size: once
CDR3 protein: CASTLQDRYNEQFF
CDR3 DNA: TGTGCCAGCACCCTACAGGACAGGTACAATGAGCAGTTCTTC

V gene: TRBV7-2
J gene: TRBJ1-4
D gene: -
clone size: few
CDR3 protein: CASSLGGDSFGTGEKLFF
CDR3 DNA: TGTGCCAGCAGCTTAGGAGGCGACAGTTTCGGAACTGGCGAAAAACTGTTTTTT

V gene: TRBV7-9
J gene: TRBJ2-2
D gene: TRBD2
clone size: -
CDR3 protein: CASSLDPLAGVTGELFF
CDR3 DNA: TGTGCCAGCAGCTTAGATCCCCTAGCGGGAGTAACCGGGGAGCTGTTTTTT

V gene: TRBV11-2
J gene: TRBJ1-1
D gene: TRBD1
clone size: -
CDR3 protein: CASGAASQGDNTEAFF
CDR3 DNA: TGTGCCAGCGGTGCTGCCTCTCAGGGGGACAACACTGAAGCTTTCTTT

V gene: TRBV5-1
J gene: TRBJ2-2
D gene: -
clone size: -
CDR3 protein: CASSRAPGGGELFF
CDR3 DNA: TGCGCCAGCAGCCGGGCACCCGGGGGCGGGGAGCTGTTTTTT

V gene: TRBV29-1
J gene: TRBJ1-2
D gene: TRBD1
clone size: once
CDR3 protein: CSVEDRGYGYTF
CDR3 DNA: TGCAGCGTTGAGGACAGGGGCTATGGCTACACCTTC

V gene: TRBV6-1
J gene: TRBJ1-2
D gene: -
clone size: few
CDR3 protein: CASTRKLAGSDGYTF
CDR3 DNA: TGTGCCAGCACCAGAAAGTTGGCGGGAAGCGATGGCTACACCTTC

V gene: TRBV5-5
J gene: TRBJ2-7
D gene: -
clone size: -
CDR3 protein: CASSQEPVSEPAKQYF
CDR3 DNA: TGTGCCAGCAGCCAAGAGCCCGTCAGCGAGCCCGCCAAGCAGTACTTC

V gene: TRBV5-1
J gene: TRBJ1-3
D gene: -
clone size: -
CDR3 protein: CASSLVGTGWGNTIYF
CDR3 DNA: TGCGCCAGCAGCTTGGTTGGTACGGGTTGGGGAAACACCATATATTTT

V gene: TRBV6-5
J gene: TRBJ2-5
D gene: -
clone size: -
CDR3 protein: CASSDGGLKTQYF
CDR3 DNA: TGTGCCAGCAGTGACGGAGGTCTGAAGACCCAGTACTTC

V gene: TRBV19
J gene: TRBJ2-3
D gene: -
clone size: -
CDR3 protein: CASSTLGPSGGTQYF
CDR3 DNA: TGTGCCAGTAGCACCCTGGGACCTTCCGGGGGAACGCAGTATTTT

V gene: TRBV5-1
J gene: TRBJ1-2
D gene: TRBD1
clone size: -
CDR3 protein: CASSLNYGQANYGYTF
CDR3 DNA: TGCGCCAGCAGCTTGAATTACGGACAGGCAAACTATGGCTACACCTTC

V gene: TRBV28
J gene: TRBJ2-5
D gene: -
clone size: -
CDR3 protein: CASSPRRAGLKTQYF
CDR3 DNA: TGTGCCAGCAGCCCACGAAGGGCAGGGCTGAAGACCCAGTACTTC

V gene: TRBV19
J gene: TRBJ1-2
D gene: -
clone size: -
CDR3 protein: CASSISKNYGYTF
CDR3 DNA: TGTGCCAGTAGTATAAGCAAGAACTATGGCTACACCTTC

V gene: TRBV5-4
J gene: TRBJ2-3
D gene: TRBD2
clone size: -
CDR3 protein: CASSSTAGDTDTQYF
CDR3 DNA: TGTGCCAGCAGCTCTACAGCGGGGGACACAGATACGCAGTATTTT

V gene: TRBV7-9
J gene: TRBJ1-1
D gene: TRBD1
clone size: -
CDR3 protein: CASSLGGTGAEAFF
CDR3 DNA: TGTGCCAGCAGCTTAGGAGGAACAGGGGCTGAAGCTTTCTTT

V gene: TRBV5-1
J gene: TRBJ2-7
D gene: TRBD1
clone size: -
CDR3 protein: CASSLAPGTGKTYEQYF
CDR3 DNA: TGCGCCAGCAGCTTGGCCCCCGGGACAGGTAAGACCTACGAGCAGTACTTC

V gene: TRBV7-2
J gene: TRBJ2-1
D gene: TRBD2
clone size: once
CDR3 protein: CASSILAGDNEQFF
CDR3 DNA: TGTGCCAGCAGCATCCTAGCGGGAGACAATGAGCAGTTCTTC

V gene: TRBV11-3
J gene: TRBJ2-3
D gene: -
clone size: -
CDR3 protein: CASSLQGRELDTQYF
CDR3 DNA: TGTGCCAGCAGCCTGCAGGGGCGGGAGCTAGATACGCAGTATTTT

V gene: TRBV5-1
J gene: TRBJ2-5
D gene: -
clone size: -
CDR3 protein: CASSLASRTAQETQYF
CDR3 DNA: TGCGCCAGCAGCTTGGCGAGCCGGACAGCTCAAGAGACCCAGTACTTC

V gene: TRBV5-8
J gene: TRBJ2-3
D gene: TRBD2
clone size: -
CDR3 protein: CASSPRLAGGPSTLYF
CDR3 DNA: TGTGCCAGCAGCCCGAGACTAGCGGGAGGCCCGTCGACTCTGTATTTT

V gene: TRBV7-8
J gene: TRBJ2-7
D gene: -
clone size: once
CDR3 protein: CASSLEPSNEQYF
CDR3 DNA: TGTGCCAGCAGCTTAGAACCCAGTAACGAGCAGTACTTC

V gene: TRBV19
J gene: TRBJ2-5
D gene: TRBD2
clone size: once
CDR3 protein: CASSPLARLATQETQYF
CDR3 DNA: TGTGCCAGTAGCCCCTTAGCGAGACTAGCGACACAAGAGACCCAGTACTTC

V gene: TRBV4-3
J gene: TRBJ2-1
D gene: TRBD2
clone size: few
CDR3 protein: CASSQGTRGFSSYNEQFF
CDR3 DNA: TGCGCCAGCAGCCAAGGGACTAGGGGATTTTCGTCCTACAATGAGCAGTTCTTC

V gene: TRBV21-1
J gene: TRBJ1-1
D gene: -
clone size: -
CDR3 protein: CASSKLTGRMNTEAFF
CDR3 DNA: TGTGCCAGCAGCAAACTGACAGGAAGAATGAACACTGAAGCTTTCTTT

V gene: TRBV19
J gene: TRBJ1-4
D gene: TRBD1
clone size: -
CDR3 protein: CASSGYGTANNEKLFF
CDR3 DNA: TGTGCCAGTAGTGGATACGGGACAGCAAATAATGAAAAACTGTTTTTT

V gene: TRBV6-6
J gene: TRBJ2-3
D gene: -
clone size: -
CDR3 protein: CASSYSTGTDTQYF
CDR3 DNA: TGTGCCAGCAGTTACTCGACAGGAACGGATACGCAGTATTTT

V gene: TRBV28
J gene: TRBJ1-4
D gene: TRBD1
clone size: -
CDR3 protein: CASSLDRGYEKLFF
CDR3 DNA: TGTGCCAGCAGTTTAGACAGGGGGTATGAAAAACTGTTTTTT

V gene: TRBV6-6
J gene: TRBJ2-2
D gene: TRBD2
clone size: once
CDR3 protein: CASELAGATGELFF
CDR3 DNA: TGTGCCAGCGAACTAGCGGGAGCCACCGGGGAGCTGTTTTTT

V gene: TRBV6-4
J gene: TRBJ2-1
D gene: TRBD2
clone size: once
CDR3 protein: CASGRTSGSSDEQFF
CDR3 DNA: TGTGCCAGCGGGAGGACTAGCGGGAGCTCGGATGAGCAGTTCTTC

V gene: TRBV14
J gene: TRBJ2-3
D gene: TRBD2
clone size: -
CDR3 protein: CASSQGIAGVLTDTQYF
CDR3 DNA: TGTGCCAGCAGCCAAGGAATTGCGGGAGTCTTGACAGATACGCAGTATTTT

V gene: TRBV5-1
J gene: TRBJ2-5
D gene: TRBD1
clone size: -
CDR3 protein: CASSSLGTGVQETQYF
CDR3 DNA: TGCGCCAGCAGCTCCCTCGGGACAGGGGTACAAGAGACCCAGTACTTC